The sequence of this T cell receptor beta chain was determined in a study of blood T cells in healthy people across ages. This CDR3 comprises 15 residues. CDR1 is SQVTM, CDR2 ANQGSEA, per germline. V was shortened by 5 bases and J by 0 bases, with 11 bases between the two germline ends. Next came a second PCR, run for about 7 to 12 cycles, which used a sample-barcoded 5' primer along with a J-beta primer mix. TCRdb re-called the 5' RACE reads with MiXCR, one entry per CDR3 protein. The table shows 760,000 or so distinct CDR3 sequences, with approximately 25% occurring only once. These data also formed part of another study, on T cells of mothers and their children.

The sequence was obtained from a boy aged 5 to 17 in good health. Sequences were obtained from blood. The J gene is TRBJ2-6, the V gene TRBV29-1, with TRBD1 as a possible D gene (6 bases). CDR3 DNA sequence: TGCAGCGTTCGGGGACACATCTCTGGGGCCAACGTCCTGACTTTC. Translated, it gives CSVRGHISGANVLTF. The full variable domain, its missing parts supplied by reference TRBV29-1 and TRBJ2-6, is SAVISQKPSRDICQRGTSLTIQCQVDSQVTMMFWYRQQPGQSLTLIATANQGSEATYESGFVIDKFPISRPNLTFSTLTVSNMSPEDSSIYLCSVRGHISGANVLTFGAGSRLTVL.